The TCR beta chain under discussion was sequenced for a study of CD8+CD57+ T cells in acquired aplastic anemia (dated by TCRdb to the late 2010s). About the investigation overall: A mean of approximately 3 ug of DNA, ranging from roughly 0.2 to 27.4 ug, was extracted from sorted CD4+ and CD8+ cells. The study at large found these results: CD8+ Simpson's diversity did not differ significantly between patients and healthy controls (P=0.060). Although 25 to 30 CD8+ CDR3 sequences were shared by patients and controls, these sequences appeared highly expressed in patients and within the immunodominant clones of patients.

Genomic DNA served as template for TCR beta VDJ combination and CDR3 sequence profiling. An Illumina HiSeq 2000 was used for TCR repertoire sequencing. The paper's data handling went like this. TRBV/TRBJ rearrangement plots, CDR3 size and DJ length profiles, and Simpson's diversity index were used to evaluate the repertoires. Whichever DNA sequence was most abundant in the deep sequencing data was defined as the immunodominant clone. CDR3 amino acid sequences were checked for sharing between subjects and were compared against published repertoires and the VDJdb database. TCRdb's own reprocessing of the public reads used fastp at Q25 and MiXCR and kept productive beta chains. Rows are combined by CDR3 protein, so each entry shows the most common genes and DNA. The authors' filters were not applied to this entry. This sample is represented by 150,000 to 200,000 distinct CDR3 sequences; roughly 64% of them were singletons. The ten largest clones capture 46% of the sample.

In the study, sorted CD4+ and CD8+ blood T cells from patients with severe aplastic anemia and from healthy subjects underwent deep sequencing of TCR repertoires. Ficoll-Paque density gradient centrifugation was used to isolate peripheral blood mononuclear cells. Before DNA was extracted, CD4+ and CD8+ T cells were sorted using either FACS or magnetic beads. The CDR3 has 12 amino acids, counting the end cysteine and phenylalanine. The DNA shown is the 36-base CDR3, in frame from base 1. The germline V gene (reference sequence) specifies DFQATT as CDR1 and SNEGSKA as CDR2. V was cut back by 5 bases and J by 4 bases, leaving a gap of 11 bases between them. With respect to this clonotype: Its antigen is unknown. No base quality values were provided; no much bigger clone lies one nucleotide off.

The TCR sequence derives from a human donor with severe aplastic anemia or a healthy control (not recorded which). The sequence joins TRBV20-1 to TRBJ1-1; the D gene is perhaps TRBD1, from 5 matching bases. Sequencing input: sorted CD4+, CD8+, or CD8+CD57+ T cells (not recorded which) from PBMCs. For the CDR3, the sequence is CSAARVGTEAFF. Here is the DNA: TGCAGTGCTGCCAGGGTGGGCACTGAAGCTTTCTTT.